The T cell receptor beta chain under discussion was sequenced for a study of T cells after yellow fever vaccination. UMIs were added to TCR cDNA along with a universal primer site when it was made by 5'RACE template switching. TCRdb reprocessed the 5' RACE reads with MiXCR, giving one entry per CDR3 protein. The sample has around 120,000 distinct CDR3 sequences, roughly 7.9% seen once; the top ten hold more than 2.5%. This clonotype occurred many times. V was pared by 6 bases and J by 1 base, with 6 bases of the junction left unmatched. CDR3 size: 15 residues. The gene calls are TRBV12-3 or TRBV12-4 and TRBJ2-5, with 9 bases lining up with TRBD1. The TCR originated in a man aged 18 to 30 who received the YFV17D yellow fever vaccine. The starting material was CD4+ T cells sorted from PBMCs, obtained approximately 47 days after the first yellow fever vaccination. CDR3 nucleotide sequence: TGTGCCAGCAGCCGGGGACAGGGTGGCCAAGAGACCCAGTACTTC. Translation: CASSRGQGGQETQYF.